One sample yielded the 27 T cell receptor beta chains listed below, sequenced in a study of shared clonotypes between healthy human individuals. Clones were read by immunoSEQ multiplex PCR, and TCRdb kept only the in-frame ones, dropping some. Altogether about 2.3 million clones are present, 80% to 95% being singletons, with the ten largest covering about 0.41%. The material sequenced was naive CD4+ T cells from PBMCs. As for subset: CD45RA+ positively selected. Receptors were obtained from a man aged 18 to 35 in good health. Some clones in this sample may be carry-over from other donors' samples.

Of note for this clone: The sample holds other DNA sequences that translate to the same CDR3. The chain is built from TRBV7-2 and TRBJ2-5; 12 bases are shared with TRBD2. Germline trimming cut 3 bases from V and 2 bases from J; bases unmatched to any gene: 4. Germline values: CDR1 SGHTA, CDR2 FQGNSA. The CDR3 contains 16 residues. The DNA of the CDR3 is TGTGCCAGCAGCTTGGCCGGGACTAGCGGGCAAGAGACCCAGTACTTC. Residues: CASSLAGTSGQETQYF.

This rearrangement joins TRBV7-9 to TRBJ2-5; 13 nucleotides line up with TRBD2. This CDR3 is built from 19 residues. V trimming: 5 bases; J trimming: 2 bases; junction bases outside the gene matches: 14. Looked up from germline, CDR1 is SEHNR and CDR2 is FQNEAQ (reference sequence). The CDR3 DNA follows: TGTGCCAGCAGCGTACCGGGACTAGCGGGATGGGGCAAACAAGAGACCCAGTACTTC. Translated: CASSVPGLAGWGKQETQYF.

The CDR3 is CASNSPGWDTIYF. CDR3 DNA: TGTGCCAGCAATTCCCCAGGGTGGGACACCATATATTTT. The chain employs TRBV6-5 and TRBJ1-3; the D gene is possibly TRBD1 (5 bases). Germline V gives CDR1 MNHEY, CDR2 SVGAGI. Trimming stripped 7 bases from V and 8 bases from J, with 15 bases between. The CDR3 sequence is 13 residues long.

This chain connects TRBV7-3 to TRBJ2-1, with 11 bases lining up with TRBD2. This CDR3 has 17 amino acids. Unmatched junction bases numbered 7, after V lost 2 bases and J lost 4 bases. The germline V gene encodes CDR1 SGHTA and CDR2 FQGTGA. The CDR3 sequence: CASSLGSGRAKYNEQFF. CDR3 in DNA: TGTGCCAGCAGCTTAGGTAGCGGGAGGGCCAAGTACAATGAGCAGTTCTTC. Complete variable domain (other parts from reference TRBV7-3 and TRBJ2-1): GAGVSQTPSNKVTEKGKYVELRCDPISGHTALYWYRQSLGQGPEFLIYFQGTGAADDSGLPNDRFFAVRPEGSVSTLKIQRTERGDSAVYLCASSLGSGRAKYNEQFFGPGTRLTVL.

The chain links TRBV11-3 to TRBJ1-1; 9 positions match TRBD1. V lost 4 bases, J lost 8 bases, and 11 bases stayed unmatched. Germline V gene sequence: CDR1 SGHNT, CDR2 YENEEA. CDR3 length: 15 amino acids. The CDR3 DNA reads TGTGCCAGCAGCTCGGGGGGACAGGGAGAAGCGGAAGCTTTCTTT. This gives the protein CASSSGGQGEAEAFF.

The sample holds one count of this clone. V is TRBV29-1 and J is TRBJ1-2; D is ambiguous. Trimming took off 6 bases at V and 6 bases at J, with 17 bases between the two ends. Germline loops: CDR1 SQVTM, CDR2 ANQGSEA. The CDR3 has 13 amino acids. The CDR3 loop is CSVRRSLGDGYTF. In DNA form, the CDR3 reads TGCAGCGTGAGACGGTCACTGGGAGATGGCTACACCTTC. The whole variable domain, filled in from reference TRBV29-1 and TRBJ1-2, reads SAVISQKPSRDICQRGTSLTIQCQVDSQVTMMFWYRQQPGQSLTLIATANQGSEATYESGFVIDKFPISRPNLTFSTLTVSNMSPEDSSIYLCSVRRSLGDGYTFGSGTRLTVV.

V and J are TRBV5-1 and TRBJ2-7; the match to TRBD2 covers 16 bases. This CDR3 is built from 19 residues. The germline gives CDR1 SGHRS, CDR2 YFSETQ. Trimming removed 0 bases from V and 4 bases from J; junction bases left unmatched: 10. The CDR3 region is CASSLGGLAGGTGSYEQYF. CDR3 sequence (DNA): TGCGCCAGCAGCTTGGGGGGACTAGCGGGAGGGACCGGGAGTTACGAGCAGTACTTC.

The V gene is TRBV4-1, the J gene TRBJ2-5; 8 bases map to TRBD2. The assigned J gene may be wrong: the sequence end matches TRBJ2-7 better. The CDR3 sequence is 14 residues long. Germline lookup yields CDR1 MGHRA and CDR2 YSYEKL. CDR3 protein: CASSSRERGNEQYF. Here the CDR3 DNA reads TGCGCCAGCAGTTCGCGGGAGCGGGGGAACGAGCAGTACTTC.

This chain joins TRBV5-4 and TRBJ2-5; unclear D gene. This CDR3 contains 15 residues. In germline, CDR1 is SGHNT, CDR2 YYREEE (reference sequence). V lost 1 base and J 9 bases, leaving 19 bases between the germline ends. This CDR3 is CASSLWSRPLVPQYF. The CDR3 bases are TGTGCCAGCAGCTTGTGGTCTCGACCCCTGGTGCCCCAGTACTTC.

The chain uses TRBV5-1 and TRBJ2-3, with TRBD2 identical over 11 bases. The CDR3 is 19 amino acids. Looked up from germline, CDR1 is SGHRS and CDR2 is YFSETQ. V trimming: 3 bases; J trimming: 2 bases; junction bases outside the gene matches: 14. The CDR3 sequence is CASSSGGVGLAENTDTQYF. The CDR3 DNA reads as TGCGCCAGCAGCTCCGGCGGGGTGGGACTAGCGGAAAACACAGATACGCAGTATTTT.

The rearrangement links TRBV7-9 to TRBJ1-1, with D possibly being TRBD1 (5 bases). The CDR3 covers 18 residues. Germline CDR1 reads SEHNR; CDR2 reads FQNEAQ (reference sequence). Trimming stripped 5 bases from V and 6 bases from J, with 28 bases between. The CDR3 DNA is TGTGCCAGCAGCCTCTTGGGGGGAGGACGGGGAAAAAGGGCTGAAGCTTTCTTT. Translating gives CASSLLGGGRGKRAEAFF.

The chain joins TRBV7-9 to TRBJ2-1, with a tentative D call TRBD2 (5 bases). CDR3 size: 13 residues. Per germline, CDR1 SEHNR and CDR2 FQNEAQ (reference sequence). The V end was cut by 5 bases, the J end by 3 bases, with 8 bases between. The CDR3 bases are TGTGCCAGCAGCGGGAGCTTCTACAATGAGCAGTTCTTC. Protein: CASSGSFYNEQFF.

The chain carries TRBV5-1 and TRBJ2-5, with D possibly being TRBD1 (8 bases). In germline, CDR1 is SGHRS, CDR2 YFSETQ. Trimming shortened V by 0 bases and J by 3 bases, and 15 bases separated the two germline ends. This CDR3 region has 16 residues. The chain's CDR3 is CASSLGTGGQEETQYF. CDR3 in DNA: TGCGCCAGCAGCTTGGGGACGGGGGGACAGGAAGAGACCCAGTACTTC.

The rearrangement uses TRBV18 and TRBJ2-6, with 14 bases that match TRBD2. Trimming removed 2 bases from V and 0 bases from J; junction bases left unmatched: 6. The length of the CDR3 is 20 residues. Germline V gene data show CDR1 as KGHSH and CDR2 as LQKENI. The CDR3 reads CASSPITTSGRDSGANVLTF. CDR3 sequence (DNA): TGTGCCAGCTCACCAATCACGACTAGCGGGAGGGACTCTGGGGCCAACGTCCTGACTTTC.

CDR3 bases: TGTGCCAGCAGCACCTCCGCGGGGGATAACTATGGCTACACCTTC. Amino acids: CASSTSAGDNYGYTF. The V and J genes are TRBV7-2 and TRBJ1-2; D is possibly TRBD1 (5 bases). V gave up 5 bases and J gave up 1 base, with 14 bases separating them. Germline assignment: CDR1 SGHTA and CDR2 FQGNSA. The CDR3 spans 15 residues.

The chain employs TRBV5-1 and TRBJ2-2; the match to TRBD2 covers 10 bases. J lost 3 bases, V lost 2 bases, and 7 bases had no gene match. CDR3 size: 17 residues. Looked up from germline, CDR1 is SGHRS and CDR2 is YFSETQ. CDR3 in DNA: TGCGCCAGCAGCTTTATGCCTAGCGGGAGCGACACCGGGGAGCTGTTTTTT. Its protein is CASSFMPSGSDTGELFF.

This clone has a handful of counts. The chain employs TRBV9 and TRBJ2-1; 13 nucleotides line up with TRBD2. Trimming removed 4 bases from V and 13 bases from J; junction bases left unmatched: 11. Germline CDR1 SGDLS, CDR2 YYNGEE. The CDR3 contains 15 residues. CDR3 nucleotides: TGTGCCAGCAGCCTTCGGACTAGCGGGAGTAGTGCCCAGTTCTTC. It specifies CASSLRTSGSSAQFF.

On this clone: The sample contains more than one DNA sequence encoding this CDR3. The CDR3 is CASSPGAGGYNEQFF. The CDR3 bases are TGTGCCAGCAGCCCCGGTGCGGGAGGGTACAATGAGCAGTTCTTC. V and J are TRBV7-3 and TRBJ2-1; 9 nucleotides align to TRBD2. Germline CDR1 SGHTA, CDR2 FQGTGA. The CDR3 is 15 amino acids. After removal of 5 bases from V and 4 bases from J, the junction contained 6 bases not matched to a gene. The full variable domain, with the rest looked up from reference TRBV7-3 and TRBJ2-1, is GAGVSQTPSNKVTEKGKYVELRCDPISGHTALYWYRQSLGQGPEFLIYFQGTGAADDSGLPNDRFFAVRPEGSVSTLKIQRTERGDSAVYLCASSPGAGGYNEQFFGPGTRLTVL.

The CDR3 spells CASSYSRLTNSPLHF. The CDR3 bases are TGTGCCAGCAGTTACTCACGGCTGACTAATTCACCCCTCCACTTT. V gene TRBV6-5 combines with J gene TRBJ1-6; D not resolved. This CDR3 contains 15 residues. The germline gives CDR1 MNHEY, CDR2 SVGAGI. Trimming shortened V by 0 bases and J by 6 bases, and 9 bases separated the two germline ends.

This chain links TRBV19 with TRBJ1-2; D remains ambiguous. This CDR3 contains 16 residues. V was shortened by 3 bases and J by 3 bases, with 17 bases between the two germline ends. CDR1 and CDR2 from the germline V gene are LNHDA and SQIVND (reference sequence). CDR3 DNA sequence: TGTGCCAGTAGTATTTGGGTGGTCAGGCCGGACTATGGCTACACCTTC. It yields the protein CASSIWVVRPDYGYTF.

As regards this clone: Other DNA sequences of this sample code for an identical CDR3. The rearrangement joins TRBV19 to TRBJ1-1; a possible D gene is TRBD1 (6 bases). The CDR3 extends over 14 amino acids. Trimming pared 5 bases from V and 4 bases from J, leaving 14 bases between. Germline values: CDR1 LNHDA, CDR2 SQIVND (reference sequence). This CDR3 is CASSQQGSGTEAFF. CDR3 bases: TGTGCCAGTAGTCAACAGGGCTCGGGCACTGAAGCTTTCTTT.

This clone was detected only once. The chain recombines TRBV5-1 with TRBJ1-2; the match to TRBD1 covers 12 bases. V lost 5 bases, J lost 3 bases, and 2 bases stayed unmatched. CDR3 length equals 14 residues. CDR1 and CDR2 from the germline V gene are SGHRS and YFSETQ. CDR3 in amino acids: CASRGQGADYGYTF. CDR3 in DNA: TGCGCCAGCAGGGGACAGGGGGCGGACTATGGCTACACCTTC.

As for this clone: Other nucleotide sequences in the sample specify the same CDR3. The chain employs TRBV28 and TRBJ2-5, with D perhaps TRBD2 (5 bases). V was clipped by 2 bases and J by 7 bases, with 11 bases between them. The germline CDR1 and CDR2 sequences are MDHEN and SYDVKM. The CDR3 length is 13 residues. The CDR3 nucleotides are TGTGCCAGCAGTTTAGGCGTCCGGGGGACCCAGTACTTC. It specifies CASSLGVRGTQYF.

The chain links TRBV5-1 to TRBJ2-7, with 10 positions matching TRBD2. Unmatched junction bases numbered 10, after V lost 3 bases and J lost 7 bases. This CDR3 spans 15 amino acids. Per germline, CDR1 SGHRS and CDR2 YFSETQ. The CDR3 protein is CASSSLLAGAGEQYF. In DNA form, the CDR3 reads TGCGCCAGCAGCTCTCTTCTAGCGGGAGCAGGGGAGCAGTACTTC.

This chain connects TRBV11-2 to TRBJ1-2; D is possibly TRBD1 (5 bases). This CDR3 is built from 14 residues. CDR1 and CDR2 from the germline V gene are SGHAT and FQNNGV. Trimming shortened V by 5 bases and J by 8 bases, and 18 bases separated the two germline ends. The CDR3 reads CASSRAGLVGGYTF. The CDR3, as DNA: TGTGCCAGCAGCAGGGCAGGGCTGGTAGGGGGCTACACCTTC.

The CDR3, as DNA: TGCGCCAGCAGCTTACTGGGACTAGCAGCTAGCACAGATACGCAGTATTTT. Translated, it gives CASSLLGLAASTDTQYF. The gene calls are TRBV4-1 and TRBJ2-3, with 9 bases matching TRBD2. J lost 0 bases, V lost 5 bases, and 9 bases had no gene match. Germline V lookup: CDR1 MGHRA, CDR2 YSYEKL. CDR3 length: 17 amino acids.

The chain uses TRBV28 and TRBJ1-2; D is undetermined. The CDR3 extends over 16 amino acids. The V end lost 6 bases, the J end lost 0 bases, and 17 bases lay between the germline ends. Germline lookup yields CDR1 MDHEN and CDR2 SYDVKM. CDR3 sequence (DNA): TGTGCCAGCAGACCCGGGTCATCCAAAGCTAACTATGGCTACACCTTC. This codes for CASRPGSSKANYGYTF.